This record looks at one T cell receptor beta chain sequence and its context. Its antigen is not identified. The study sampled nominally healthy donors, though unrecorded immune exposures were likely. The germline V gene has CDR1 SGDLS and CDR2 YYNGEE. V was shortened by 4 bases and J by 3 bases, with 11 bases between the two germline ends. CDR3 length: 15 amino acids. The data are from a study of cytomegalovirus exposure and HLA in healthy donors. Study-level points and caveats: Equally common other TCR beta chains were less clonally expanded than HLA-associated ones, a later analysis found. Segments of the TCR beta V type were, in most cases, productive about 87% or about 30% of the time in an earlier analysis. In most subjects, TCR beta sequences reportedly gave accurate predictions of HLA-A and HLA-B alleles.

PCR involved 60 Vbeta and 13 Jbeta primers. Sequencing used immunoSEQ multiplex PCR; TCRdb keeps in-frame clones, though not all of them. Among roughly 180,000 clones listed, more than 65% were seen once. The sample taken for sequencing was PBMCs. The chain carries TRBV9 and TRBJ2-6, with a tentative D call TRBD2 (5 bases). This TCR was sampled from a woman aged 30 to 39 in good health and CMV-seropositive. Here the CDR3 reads CASSPPGYGANVLTF. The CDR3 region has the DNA TGTGCCAGCAGCCCCCCGGGGTATGGGGCCAACGTCCTGACTTTC.